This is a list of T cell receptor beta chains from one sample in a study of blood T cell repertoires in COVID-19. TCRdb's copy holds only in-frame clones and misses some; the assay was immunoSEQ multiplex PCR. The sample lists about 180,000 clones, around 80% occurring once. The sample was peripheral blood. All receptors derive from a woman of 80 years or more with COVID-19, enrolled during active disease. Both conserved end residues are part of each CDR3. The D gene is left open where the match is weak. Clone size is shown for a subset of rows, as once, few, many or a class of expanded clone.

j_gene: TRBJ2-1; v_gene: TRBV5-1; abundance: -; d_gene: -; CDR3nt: TGCGCCAGCAGCTCCAGCGGAAGTATTTACTCCTACAATGAGCAGTTCTTC; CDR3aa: CASSSSGSIYSYNEQFF
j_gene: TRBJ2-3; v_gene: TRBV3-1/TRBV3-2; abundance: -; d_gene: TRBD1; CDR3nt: TGTGCCAGCAGCCAAGGTTTCGGGACAGGGGTTACAGATACGCAGTATTTT; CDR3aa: CASSQGFGTGVTDTQYF
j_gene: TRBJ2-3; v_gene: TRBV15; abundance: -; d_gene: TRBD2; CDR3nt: TGTGCCACCAGCGATGTGGGACTAGCGGGCAGCACAGATACGCAGTATTTT; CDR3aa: CATSDVGLAGSTDTQYF
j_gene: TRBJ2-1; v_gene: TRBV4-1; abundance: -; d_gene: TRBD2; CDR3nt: TGCGCCAGCAGCCTATTTAGCGGGAGAAGGAATGAGCAGTTCTTC; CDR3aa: CASSLFSGRRNEQFF
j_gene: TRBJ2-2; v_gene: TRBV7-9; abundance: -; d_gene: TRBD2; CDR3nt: TGTGCCAGCAGCTTAACCGGGACTATAGGGATCGCCGGGGAGCTGTTTTTT; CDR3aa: CASSLTGTIGIAGELFF
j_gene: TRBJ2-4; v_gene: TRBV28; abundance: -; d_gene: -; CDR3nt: TGTGCCAGCAAAAAGGCCGGGACTTTCAACATTCAGTACTTC; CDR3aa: CASKKAGTFNIQYF
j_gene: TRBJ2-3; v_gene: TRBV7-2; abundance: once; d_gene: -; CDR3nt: TGTGCCAGCAGCTTCCCAGGGGACCTCACAGATACGCAGTATTTT; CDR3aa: CASSFPGDLTDTQYF
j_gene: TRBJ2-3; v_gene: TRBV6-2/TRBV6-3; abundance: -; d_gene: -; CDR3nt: TGTGCCAGCAGCCCTACAGGGCTGTGGTCCACAGATACGCAGTATTTT; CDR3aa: CASSPTGLWSTDTQYF
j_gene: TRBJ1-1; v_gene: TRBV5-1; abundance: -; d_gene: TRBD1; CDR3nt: TGCGCCAGCAGCTCCACAGGGGCTGAAGCTTTCTTT; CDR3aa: CASSSTGAEAFF
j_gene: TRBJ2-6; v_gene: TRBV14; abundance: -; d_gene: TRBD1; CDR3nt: TGTGCCAGCAGCCAGCAACCCCGGGACAGGCGCTCTGGGGCCAACGTCCTGACTTTC; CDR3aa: CASSQQPRDRRSGANVLTF
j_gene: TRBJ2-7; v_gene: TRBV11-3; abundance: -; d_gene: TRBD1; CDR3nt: TGTGCCAGCAGCATCCGGACAGGTTCCTACGAGCAGTACTTC; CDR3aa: CASSIRTGSYEQYF
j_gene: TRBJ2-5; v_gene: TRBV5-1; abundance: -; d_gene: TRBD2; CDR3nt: TGCGCCAGCAGCTTGGTGGGGGGGGAGACCCAGTACTTC; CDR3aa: CASSLVGGETQYF
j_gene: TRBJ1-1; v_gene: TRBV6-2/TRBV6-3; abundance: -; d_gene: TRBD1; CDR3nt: TGTGCCAGCAGCCCAGGGACAGGCCGAGGGGGCACTGAAGCTTTCTTT; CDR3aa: CASSPGTGRGGTEAFF
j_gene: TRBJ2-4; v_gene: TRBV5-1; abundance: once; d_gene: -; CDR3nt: TGCGCCAGCAGACAGGACATTCGTGACATTCAGTACTTC; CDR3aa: CASRQDIRDIQYF
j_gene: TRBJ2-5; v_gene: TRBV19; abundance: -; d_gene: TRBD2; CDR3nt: TGTGCCAGTAGTACGGGGCGGGAGCCGTCGGGGACCCAGTACTTC; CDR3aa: CASSTGREPSGTQYF
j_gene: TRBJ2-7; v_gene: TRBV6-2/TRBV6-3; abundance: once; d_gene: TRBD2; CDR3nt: TGTGCCAGCAGCAAACGCGGGCGGGGGGGCCTCCACGAGCAGTACTTC; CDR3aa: CASSKRGRGGLHEQYF
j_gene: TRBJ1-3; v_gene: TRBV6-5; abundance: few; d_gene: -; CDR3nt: TGTGCCAGCAGGAGGGGGTTCTCTGGAAACACCATATATTTT; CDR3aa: CASRRGFSGNTIYF
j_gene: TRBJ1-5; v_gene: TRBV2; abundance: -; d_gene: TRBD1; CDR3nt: TGTGCCAGCAGTGCTCTTCCCCCACGACAGGGGGCGGGTCAGCCCCAGCATTTT; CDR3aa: CASSALPPRQGAGQPQHF
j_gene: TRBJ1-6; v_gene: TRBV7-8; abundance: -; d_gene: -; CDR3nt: TGTGCCAGCAGCTTAGACAGTTATTCACCCCTCCACTTT; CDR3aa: CASSLDSYSPLHF
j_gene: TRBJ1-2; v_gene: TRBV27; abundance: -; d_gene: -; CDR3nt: TGTGCCAGCAGTCAGCGGGGGTTCTATGGCTACACCTTC; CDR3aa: CASSQRGFYGYTF
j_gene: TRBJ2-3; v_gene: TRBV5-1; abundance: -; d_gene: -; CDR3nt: TGCGCCAGCAGCTTGGCCTTACTAAGCACAGATACGCAGTATTTT; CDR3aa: CASSLALLSTDTQYF
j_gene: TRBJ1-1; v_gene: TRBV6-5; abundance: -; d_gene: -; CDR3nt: TGTGCCAGCAGCACCCCCAGGGAGGGCACTGAAGCTTTCTTT; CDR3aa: CASSTPREGTEAFF
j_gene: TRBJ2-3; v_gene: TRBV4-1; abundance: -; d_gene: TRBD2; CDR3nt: TGCGCCAGCAGCCAAGGGCCGATACTAGCGTCCCTCGTGACAGATACGCAGTATTTT; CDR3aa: CASSQGPILASLVTDTQYF
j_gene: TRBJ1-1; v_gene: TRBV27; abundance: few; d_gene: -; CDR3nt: TGTGCCAGCAGTTTATTATTAGCGGACACTGAAGCTTTCTTT; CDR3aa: CASSLLLADTEAFF
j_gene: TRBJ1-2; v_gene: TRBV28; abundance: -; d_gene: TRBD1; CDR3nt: TGTGCCAGCAGTTTATGGTTCGACAGGGACTATGGCTACACCTTC; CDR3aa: CASSLWFDRDYGYTF
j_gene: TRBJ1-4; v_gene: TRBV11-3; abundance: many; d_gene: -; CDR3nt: TGTGCCAGCAGCTCACGCTCGGGGGACGAGTATGAAAAACTGTTTTTT; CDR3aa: CASSSRSGDEYEKLFF
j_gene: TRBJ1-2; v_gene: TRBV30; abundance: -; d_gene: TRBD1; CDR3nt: TGTGCCTGGAGCCGACAGGGGGCGGGCAACTATGGCTACACCTTC; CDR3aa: CAWSRQGAGNYGYTF